These T cell receptor beta chains were read from a single sample in a study of cytomegalovirus exposure and HLA in healthy donors. Clones were read by immunoSEQ multiplex PCR, and TCRdb kept only the in-frame ones, dropping some. The sample includes roughly 140,000 clones, 65% to 85% of them seen just once. The material sequenced was PBMCs. These TCRs come from a male donor in good health and CMV-seronegative. Both conserved end residues are part of each CDR3. The order of the fields is J gene, clone size, V gene, CDR3 protein. Where a row states a size, it is once, few, many or the class of an expanded clone; other rows omit it.

>TRBJ2-7|-|TRBV7-2
CASSAVPGQAYEQYF
>TRBJ2-3|-|TRBV7-9
CASSLDRGSDTQYF
>TRBJ2-7|-|TRBV5-1
CASSLAVGLVNEQYF
>TRBJ2-7|-|TRBV28
CASSWLGVGEQYF
>TRBJ2-5|few|TRBV11-2
CASSPRRGETQYF
>TRBJ1-6|few|TRBV6-5
CASGVGDSNSPLHF
>TRBJ2-2|-|TRBV19
CASSIGASVPTGELFF
>TRBJ2-3|-|TRBV7-9
CASSSTSGGGEDTQYF
>TRBJ1-5|-|TRBV10-3
CAISEEAYVSNQPQHF
>TRBJ2-1|-|TRBV11-2
CASRQGQGDYNEQFF
>TRBJ2-3|once|TRBV6-4
CASSDGQGTDTQYF
>TRBJ2-7|-|TRBV27
CASSLSRGQRVPYEQYF
>TRBJ2-3|-|TRBV4-1
CASRANRGQADTQYF
>-|-|TRBV21-1
CASSIGGSSYEQYF
>TRBJ2-1|-|TRBV13
CASSLQGNEQFF
>TRBJ2-3|once|TRBV9
CASSVSSTADTQYF
>TRBJ2-7|-|TRBV18
CASSPQGAYEQYF
>TRBJ1-2|-|TRBV18
CASSPRQGGGSGYTF
>TRBJ2-5|-|TRBV6-1
CASTSPTGEETQYF
>TRBJ1-3|few|TRBV13
CASSLGQGSFTIYF
>TRBJ2-4|once|TRBV28
CASSLSFNIQYF
>TRBJ2-1|-|TRBV7-2
CASSLASRADRVEQFF
>TRBJ1-2|-|TRBV2
CASMGETKRNYGYTF
>TRBJ2-7|-|TRBV4-2
CASSQDRTASGTNEQYF
>TRBJ2-7|-|TRBV5-1
CASSLGGTGAYEQYF
>TRBJ2-1|-|TRBV9
CASSGRLAVDPNEQFF
>TRBJ2-7|-|TRBV4-3
CASSQERAGVRYEQYF
>TRBJ2-1|medium-sized|TRBV7-8
CASSFSGLGNPSYNEQFF